The TCR beta chain described here comes from a study of graft-versus-host responses after intestinal transplantation. The overall study: Grafts that recipients had were multivisceral, liver-intestinal, or isolated intestinal transplants. Tacrolimus plus steroids were given to all recipients for 2 to 4 years, preceded by anti-thymocyte globulin induction.

Looked up from germline, CDR1 is SGHTA and CDR2 is FQGNSA. V was pared by 1 base and J by 2 bases, with 6 bases of the junction left unmatched. This CDR3 has 16 residues. Regarding the study as a whole: GvH clones were found in recipient marrow; some appeared first in ileum or blood.

Sequencing was performed with immunoSEQ multiplex PCR; in TCRdb, only in-frame clones are kept and a portion is missing. The table has tens of thousands of clones, 75% to 90% seen once. To note about this clone: The antigen is not known.

The specimen was unstimulated CD4+ T cells sorted from spleen or lymph node cells, collected before transplant. The chain couples TRBV7-2 to TRBJ2-3; TRBD2 matches at 7 bases. This clonotype was sampled from a human donor who was the organ donor for an intestinal transplant. CDR3 in amino acids: CASSLVGGKPTDTQYF. As DNA, the CDR3 is TGTGCCAGCAGCTTAGTGGGGGGGAAGCCCACAGATACGCAGTATTTT.